Each of the 5 T cell receptor beta chains below was sequenced from the same sample in a study of OX40 agonist ivuxolimab in advanced cancers. Sequencing was performed with immunoSEQ multiplex PCR; in TCRdb, only in-frame clones are kept and a portion is missing. The sample holds roughly 90,000 clones; approximately 88% are singletons and the top ten take roughly 1.5%. Material: CD4+ or CD8+ T cells sorted from blood, obtained in a trial of the OX40 agonist ivuxolimab. These receptors originate from an adult with an advanced solid tumor such as melanoma, head and neck, liver or kidney cancer.

The chain is built from TRBV7-9 and TRBJ1-2; D is unresolved. The CDR3 covers 13 residues. Per the germline V gene, CDR1 is SEHNR and CDR2 is FQNEAQ (reference sequence). The V and J ends lost 8 bases and 0 bases respectively, with 10 bases between them. CDR3 protein: CASQDLTNYGYTF. DNA for the CDR3: TGTGCCAGCCAAGATTTGACTAACTATGGCTACACCTTC.

This clone was seen just once. J is TRBJ2-4 and V is TRBV5-1, with a weak D call TRBD1 (6 bases). CDR1 and CDR2 from the germline V gene are SGHRS and YFSETQ. V was trimmed by 3 bases and J by 2 bases, leaving 12 bases between them. There are 15 residues in the CDR3. Written as DNA, the CDR3 is TGCGCCAGCAGCTATGGGGACATTACCAAAAACATTCAGTACTTC. This translates into CASSYGDITKNIQYF.

The chain joins TRBV5-4 to TRBJ2-5; 9 nucleotides agree with TRBD2. Germline assignment: CDR1 SGHNT and CDR2 YYREEE (reference sequence). This CDR3 is built from 17 residues. The V gene end was trimmed by 0 bases and the J gene end by 4 bases; junction bases not matched to a gene: 10. The CDR3 loop is CASSLAVASGIGETQYF. The CDR3 coding sequence is TGTGCCAGCAGCTTGGCCGTCGCTAGCGGGATAGGAGAGACCCAGTACTTC. Using reference TRBV5-4 and TRBJ2-5 for the parts outside the CDR3, the full variable domain is ETGVTQSPTHLIKTRGQQVTLRCSSQSGHNTVSWYQQALGQGPQFIFQYYREEENGRGNFPPRFSGLQFPNYSSELNVNALELDDSALYLCASSLAVASGIGETQYFGPGTRLLVL.

V usage is TRBV11-2 and J usage is TRBJ2-7, with 10 bases that match TRBD1. V gave up 2 bases and J gave up 6 bases; unmatched junction bases: 13. This CDR3 has 17 amino acids. From germline, CDR1 is SGHAT and CDR2 FQNNGV. CDR3 loop: CASSLRTPGQGYFEQYF. Here the CDR3 DNA reads TGTGCCAGCAGCTTACGAACCCCGGGACAGGGGTATTTCGAGCAGTACTTC.

This clone was counted a few times. The V gene is TRBV5-4, the J gene TRBJ2-3; 7 positions match TRBD2. Looked up from germline, CDR1 is SGHNT and CDR2 is YYREEE (reference sequence). The V and J ends lost 0 bases and 2 bases, in that order; junction bases with no gene match: 3. This CDR3 has 15 residues. CDR3 protein: CASSLGLASTDTQYF. In nucleotides, the CDR3 is TGTGCCAGCAGCTTGGGACTAGCTTCCACAGATACGCAGTATTTT.